A selection of T cell receptor beta chains follows, all from one sample in a study of blood T cells in healthy people across ages. TCRdb reprocessed the 5' RACE reads via MiXCR and lists one record per CDR3 protein. The data hold 780,000 or so distinct CDR3 sequences, with roughly 50% observed a single time. Sequenced sample: blood. The receptors were gathered from a man older than 75 in good health. Both conserved end residues are trimmed from each CDR3. Where a row states a size, it is once, few, many or the class of an expanded clone; other rows omit it.

clone_size	v_call	j_call	cdr3_aa
.	TRBV5-1	TRBJ2-2	ASSPGQDTGELF
.	TRBV7-8	TRBJ2-5	ASSFFGSQGETQY
once	TRBV7-3	.	ASSPTRSGYNEQY
.	TRBV20-1	TRBJ2-1	SALRTAPGEQF
.	TRBV7-8	TRBJ1-4	ASSLRDGGEKLF
.	TRBV20-1	TRBJ2-1	SARDALAGIPEQF
.	TRBV14	TRBJ2-1	ASSLPAPLYNEQF
.	TRBV11-2	TRBJ1-3	ASSPRYEGALFSGNTIY
.	TRBV24-1	TRBJ2-1	ATSESLWDSRNNEQF
.	TRBV5-1	TRBJ2-1	ASKSEREGNEQF
.	TRBV21-1	TRBJ2-7	ARAYPGQDRGFGEQY
few	TRBV5-1	TRBJ2-7	ASSPLSGVSYEQY
once	TRBV9	.	ASSVETSGPHEQY
.	TRBV9	TRBJ1-2	ASSVDGDGYYGYT
.	TRBV29-1	.	SVVLAGAGEQY
.	TRBV7-9	TRBJ2-7	ASSLALGQGHYYEQY
.	TRBV2	TRBJ2-7	ASITGGGYEQY
.	TRBV6-1	TRBJ1-4	ASSEPTDEKLF
.	TRBV9	TRBJ2-3	ASSAVLGGDTQY
.	TRBV18	TRBJ1-1	ASSEGLLNTEAF
.	TRBV4-2	TRBJ2-3	ASSQVGRDAY
.	TRBV29-1	TRBJ2-1	SVVGTSTGPYNEQF
.	TRBV25-1	TRBJ2-7	ASNPQGSYEQY
.	TRBV24-1	TRBJ2-1	ATSEPSGNNEQF
.	TRBV19	TRBJ2-4	ASSIGTGRNIQY
.	TRBV7-6	TRBJ2-2	ASSLAGGGTNTGELF
.	TRBV20-1	TRBJ2-5	SATRMGRESYQETQY
.	TRBV12-3/TRBV12-4	TRBJ2-5	ASSFTLMGMETQY
.	TRBV5-1	TRBJ2-7	ASSSSGVSYNEQY
.	TRBV27	TRBJ2-1	ASSFGFSYNEQF
.	TRBV14	TRBJ2-1	ASSQSREAF
once	TRBV9	TRBJ2-2	ASSSRDSYTGELF
.	TRBV6-2/TRBV6-3	TRBJ2-7	ASTPLGGSVDEQY
.	TRBV6-1	TRBJ2-7	ASRTVNDEQY
few	TRBV6-2/TRBV6-3	TRBJ1-2	ASSYVRGNSLQRYT
once	TRBV5-1	TRBJ2-1	ASSLVPGGDNEQF
few	TRBV9	TRBJ2-7	ASSVAGGGSYEQY
few	TRBV4-2	TRBJ1-1	ASRGQESMNTEAF
.	TRBV18	TRBJ1-1	ASSPAGMNTEAF
.	TRBV20-1	TRBJ2-5	SAGLREQY
.	TRBV2	TRBJ2-3	ASSVWSRTDTQY
.	TRBV18	TRBJ1-2	ASSPPGWDRADGYT
.	TRBV29-1	TRBJ1-4	SVVDREKLF
.	TRBV3-1	TRBJ2-1	ASSPAPGANEQF
.	TRBV5-5	TRBJ2-5	ASRGGEETQY
.	TRBV21-1	.	ASSKRGQGNHRVYEQY
.	TRBV28	TRBJ2-3	ASSKARGADTQY
.	TRBV12-3/TRBV12-4	TRBJ2-5	ASSLNLAEGGGETQY
few	TRBV29-1	TRBJ2-1	SVEEAGQRYNEQF
few	TRBV20-1	TRBJ2-7	SARAGGSSYEQY
.	TRBV20-1	.	SARSVMIGLGYEQY
few	TRBV5-1	TRBJ2-7	ASRTGLEQY
.	TRBV3-1	TRBJ1-1	ASSQDIRRISSEAF